This record covers a single T cell receptor (beta chain). Between the trimmed V and J ends, which lost 3 bases and 7 bases, there was a span of 8 bases. This CDR3 is built from 13 residues. Germline V gene data show CDR1 as SGHRS and CDR2 as YFSETQ. These data belong to a study of blood T cell repertoires in COVID-19. Study information: The cDNA or gDNA used as material had been derived from T cells, B-cell-depleted T cells, or PBMCs.

Seattle enrolled patients during active infection and tracked them longitudinally. As processed by the authors: It was from reference gene primer amplification that nucleated cell counts were estimated. Data came from immunoSEQ multiplex PCR; TCRdb stores just in-frame clones and leaves some out. D and trimming come from the DNA, and the V and J calls and clone size come from that table. The table has approximately 140,000 clones, 75% to 90% seen once. The sample consisted of peripheral blood. J is TRBJ1-6 and V is TRBV5-1; D remains unclear. The TCR comes from a woman aged 60-75 years with COVID-19, enrolled during active disease. The CDR3 loop is CASSSDSNSPLHF. The CDR3 nucleotides read TGCGCCAGCAGCTCTGACTCGAATTCACCCCTCCACTTT.